This T cell receptor (beta chain) was retrieved from a study of long-term antiretroviral therapy in people with HIV. This clone was recorded a few times. Antigen specificity is unknown. Study results and limitations: Collection of the blood, which took place between the mid-2000s and the late 2010s, possibly occurred under older ART regimens.

Version v3.0 of the immunoSEQ assay was performed at survey level. Method: immunoSEQ multiplex PCR; TCRdb's copy keeps in-frame clones and lacks some. Here the sample spans some 24,000 clones, approximately 83% being singletons. Per the germline V gene, CDR1 is LGHNA and CDR2 is YSLEER. This CDR3 has 15 amino acids. V gave up 0 bases and J gave up 9 bases, with 12 bases separating them. This TCR was sampled from a man aged 30 to 39 with HIV. Material: unsorted PBMCs, obtained 0.7 years before starting antiretroviral therapy. The chain couples TRBV4-3 to TRBJ1-6; D uncertain. The CDR3 coding sequence is TGCGCCAGCAGCCAAGACTGGATACTCAGTTCACCCCTCCACTTT. Protein: CASSQDWILSSPLHF.